Shown below are 23 T cell receptor beta chains from a single sample sequenced in a study of T cells in Graves' hyperthyroidism and ophthalmopathy. It was RNA transcripts that yielded the amplified TCR beta CDR3 regions. During a first-round RT-PCR of the TCR CDR3, the HTBI primer set was used. TCRdb re-called the multiplex PCR reads through MiXCR, storing one row per CDR3 protein. The table includes 360,000 or so distinct CDR3 sequences, 18% detected once. Sample: blood. These receptors were obtained from a woman aged 40 to 50 with Graves' ophthalmopathy.

The sample holds many counts of this clonotype. The J gene is TRBJ1-5, the V gene TRBV19, with TRBD1 identical over 8 bases. V gave up 7 bases and J gave up 5 bases; unmatched junction bases: 7. The length of the CDR3 is 14 residues. The germline CDR1 and CDR2 sequences are LNHDA and SQIVND (reference sequence). The CDR3 reads CASTDRGLHQPQHF. The CDR3 DNA reads as TGTGCCAGTACCGACAGGGGCTTACATCAGCCCCAGCATTTT.

This chain connects TRBV19 to TRBJ2-5; D is ambiguous. Germline V gene lookup returns CDR1 LNHDA and CDR2 SQIVND (reference sequence). Trimming pared 3 bases from V and 7 bases from J, leaving 18 bases between. The CDR3 loop spans 15 amino acids. As DNA, the CDR3 is TGTGCCAGTAGTATCGATATGGGTAGCATCGTGACCCAGTACTTC. Translation gives CASSIDMGSIVTQYF.

The chain joins TRBV6-1 to TRBJ2-7, with 7 bases lining up with TRBD1. Germline V lookup: CDR1 MNHNS, CDR2 SASEGT. The length of the CDR3 is 13 residues. V lost 10 bases, J lost 2 bases, and 8 bases stayed unmatched. CDR3: CAISIGTAYEQYF. Written as DNA, the CDR3 is TGTGCCATCAGCATCGGGACAGCCTACGAGCAGTACTTC.

At least ten counts were recorded for this clonotype. The chain has TRBV20-1 and TRBJ2-7; 7 bases align to TRBD2. This CDR3 is built from 15 residues. Germline loops: CDR1 DFQATT, CDR2 SNEGSKA (reference sequence). V trimming: 5 bases; J trimming: 1 base; junction bases outside the gene matches: 11. The CDR3 coding sequence is TGCAGTGCTGACCCTGTGGCTAGCGGATCCTACGAGCAGTACTTC. As protein: CSADPVASGSYEQYF.

The table lists this clonotype with many counts. The gene calls are TRBV6-5 and TRBJ2-7, with no clear D. Trimming stripped 0 bases from V and 5 bases from J, with 11 bases between. The V gene's germline CDR1 is MNHEY and CDR2 SVGAGI. The CDR3 sequence is 14 residues long. CDR3 sequence (DNA): TGTGCCAGCAGTTACTCGTCGGAAGAGGACGAGCAGTACTTC. It translates to CASSYSSEEDEQYF.

This clonotype was counted at least ten times. CDR3 residues: CASCRASNGGRSYEQYF. The CDR3 DNA follows: TGTGCCAGCTGCCGTGCCAGCAATGGGGGCAGATCCTACGAGCAGTACTTC. The chain couples TRBV7-3 to TRBJ2-7, with a tentative D call TRBD1 (6 bases). Germline V gives CDR1 SGHTA, CDR2 FQGTGA. V gave up 8 bases and J gave up 1 base, with 24 bases separating them. The CDR3 is made up of 17 amino acids. Together with reference TRBV7-3 and TRBJ2-7, the CDR3 gives the full variable domain: GAGVSQTPSNKVTEKGKYVELRCDPISGHTALYWYRQSLGQGPEFLIYFQGTGAADDSGLPNDRFFAVRPEGSVSTLKIQRTERGDSAVYLCASCRASNGGRSYEQYFGPGTRLTVT.

This clonotype was seen ten or more times. The genes are TRBV5-1 and TRBJ2-7; D uncertain. The V and J ends lost 0 bases and 3 bases respectively, with 7 bases between them. CDR3 length equals 13 residues. Germline V gives CDR1 SGHRS, CDR2 YFSETQ. DNA for the CDR3: TGCGCCAGCAGCTTGGTTCTGGACTACGAGCAGTACTTC. It specifies CASSLVLDYEQYF.

On this clonotype itself: Just one base apart from a much larger clone, this may be a read error. The conserved phenylalanine or tryptophan normally closing the CDR3 is absent here, so this likely arose from a read error. The CDR3 is CASSYLGDMDLEQYY. In DNA, the CDR3 is TGTGCCAGCAGTTACCTGGGGGATATGGACTTGGAGCAGTACTAC. V is TRBV6-5 and J is TRBJ2-7; D possibly uses TRBD1 or TRBD2 (5 bases each). Deletions cut 2 bases from V and 7 bases from J, with 18 bases between. Per the germline V gene, CDR1 is MNHEY and CDR2 is SVGAGI. This CDR3 has 15 amino acids.

This clonotype was seen many times. The gene calls are TRBV28 and TRBJ2-7; D is ambiguous. CDR3 size: 16 residues. CDR1 and CDR2 (germline): MDHEN, SYDVKM. Deletions cut 3 bases from V and 6 bases from J, with 21 bases between. The chain's CDR3 is CASSFTPATTSREQYF. The CDR3 DNA follows: TGTGCCAGCAGTTTCACCCCAGCAACTACCTCCCGCGAGCAGTACTTC.

This clonotype was observed at least ten times. This chain links TRBV28 with TRBJ2-7, with D unresolved. V was trimmed by 5 bases and J by 5 bases, leaving 22 bases between them. Germline CDR1 MDHEN, CDR2 SYDVKM. The CDR3 totals 16 residues. This CDR3 reads CASSRPSGRTQDEQYF. The CDR3 DNA is TGTGCCAGCAGTCGCCCGTCCGGTCGAACGCAGGACGAGCAGTACTTC.

This clonotype was counted ten times or more. The chain links TRBV12-3 or TRBV12-4 to TRBJ2-6; D gene ambiguous. The CDR3 runs 13 residues. V was cut by 8 bases and J by 3 bases, with 8 bases left in between. The CDR3 is CASLVGGANVLTF. The CDR3 coding sequence is TGTGCCAGCTTAGTTGGTGGGGCCAACGTCCTGACTTTC.

Only a few counts were recorded for this clonotype. The chain joins TRBV6-2 or TRBV6-3 to TRBJ2-7, with 9 positions matching TRBD1. This CDR3 contains 18 residues. After removal of 2 bases from V and 5 bases from J, the junction contained 16 bases not matched to a gene. Germline lookup yields CDR1 MNHEY and CDR2 SVGEGT. CDR3 nucleotide sequence: TGTGCCAGCAGTTACCCGATCGGAACAGGGGGCGGTACTGACGAGCAGTACTTC. This translates into CASSYPIGTGGGTDEQYF.

With respect to this clonotype: The germline gene is not matched at one end of the junction; a read error may be the cause. J is TRBJ1-2 and V is TRBV30; no firm D call. Looked up from germline, CDR1 is GTSNPN and CDR2 is SVGIG (reference sequence). This CDR3 has 12 amino acids. This CDR3 reads CAWTSRSYGYIF. CDR3 DNA: TGTGCCTGGACTAGCAGATCCTATGGCTACATCTTC.

This clonotype was picked up many times. This chain links TRBV3-1 with TRBJ1-2, with 7 bases aligning to TRBD1. CDR1 is LGHDT and CDR2 is YNNKEL in the germline V gene (reference sequence). The ends lost 1 base at V and 1 base at J; junction bases unmatched: 0. The CDR3 is made up of 14 amino acids. The CDR3 sequence is CASSQGQGNYGYTF. The CDR3 nucleotides read TGTGCCAGCAGCCAAGGACAGGGTAACTATGGCTACACCTTC.

This clonotype was recorded many times. The chain links TRBV6-4 to TRBJ1-2; D not resolved. The V and J ends lost 6 bases and 0 bases respectively, with 14 bases between them. Germline CDR1 and CDR2: MRHNA and SNTAGT. The length of the CDR3 is 15 residues. The DNA for the CDR3 is TGTGCCAGCAGGCCCGGACCCTTAGCTAACTATGGCTACACCTTC. This codes for CASRPGPLANYGYTF.

This clonotype was recorded many times. The chain carries TRBV19 and TRBJ2-2; D is ambiguous. Germline CDR1 and CDR2: LNHDA and SQIVND (reference sequence). The CDR3 loop spans 15 amino acids. Between the trimmed V and J ends, which lost 8 bases and 0 bases, there was a span of 13 bases. This CDR3 is CASGRAGANTGELFF. In DNA form, the CDR3 reads TGTGCCAGTGGTCGGGCAGGCGCGAACACCGGGGAGCTGTTTTTT. The complete variable domain, with remaining parts taken from reference TRBV19 and TRBJ2-2, reads DGGITQSPKYLFRKEGQNVTLSCEQNLNHDAMYWYRQDPGQGLRLIYYSQIVNDFQKGDIAEGYSVSREKKESFPLTVTSAQKNPTAFYLCASGRAGANTGELFFGEGSRLTVL.

This clonotype was found many times. The rearrangement uses TRBV12-3 or TRBV12-4 and TRBJ1-6; tentative D call: TRBD1 (6 bases). The ends were cut back, 5 bases at V and 0 bases at J, with 11 bases in the middle. The CDR3 covers 16 residues. CDR3 coding DNA: TGTGCCAGCAGTACAGGGAGGAGCTCCTATAATTCACCCCTCCACTTT. It codes for CASSTGRSSYNSPLHF.

In this sample, this clonotype turned up many times. J is TRBJ1-1 and V is TRBV12-3 or TRBV12-4; unclear D gene. V shed 3 bases and J shed 10 bases, with 18 bases lying between them. The CDR3 loop spans 14 amino acids. CDR3 in amino acids: CASSFESRSVRAFF. CDR3 bases: TGTGCCAGCAGTTTCGAAAGCCGCAGTGTTCGAGCTTTCTTT.

This clonotype was seen many times. The chain has TRBV12-3 or TRBV12-4 and TRBJ2-5, with 9 bases aligning to TRBD1. The ends lost 0 bases at V and 1 base at J; junction bases unmatched: 9. This CDR3 is 18 amino acids long. The CDR3 nucleotides read TGTGCCAGCAGTTTAGCCCGTCCCGGGACAGGGTTCCAAGAGACCCAGTACTTC. Amino acid sequence: CASSLARPGTGFQETQYF.

This clonotype appeared many times. The chain links TRBV12-3 or TRBV12-4 to TRBJ2-5; TRBD1 might be the D (6 bases). This CDR3 has 13 residues. Trimming took 7 bases from V and 3 from J, leaving 12 bases between them. The CDR3 coding sequence is TGTGCCAGCACTCGGACAGCTGAAGAGACCCAGTACTTC. Its translation is CASTRTAEETQYF.

This clonotype has at least ten counts. The V call is TRBV30, the J call TRBJ2-7; tentatively, D is TRBD1 or TRBD2 (5 bases each). There are 13 residues in the CDR3. The V end lost 8 bases, the J end lost 6 bases, and 20 bases lay between the germline ends. CDR1 is GTSNPN and CDR2 is SVGIG in the germline V gene (reference sequence). The CDR3 region has the DNA TGTGCCCGCCGTGGTGAACCTGGGGGCGAGCAGTACTTC. This codes for CARRGEPGGEQYF.

This clonotype was counted ten times or more. J is TRBJ2-2 and V is TRBV3-1, with a weak D call TRBD1 (5 bases). The CDR3 loop spans 15 amino acids. The germline gives CDR1 LGHDT, CDR2 YNNKEL (reference sequence). V was cut by 3 bases and J by 3 bases, with 11 bases left in between. The CDR3 DNA sequence: TGTGCCAGCAGCCAGTATTCAGGGTACACCGGGGAGCTGTTTTTT. The encoded protein is CASSQYSGYTGELFF.

This clonotype was recorded at least ten times. The rearrangement links TRBV5-1 to TRBJ2-5, with TRBD2 as a possible D gene (7 bases). Trimming took off 7 bases at V and 1 base at J, with 14 bases between the two ends. The CDR3 is 14 residues long. The germline V gene has CDR1 SGHRS and CDR2 YFSETQ. The CDR3 sequence is CASGPGGFQETQYF. The CDR3 DNA reads as TGCGCCAGCGGGCCGGGGGGCTTCCAAGAGACCCAGTACTTC.